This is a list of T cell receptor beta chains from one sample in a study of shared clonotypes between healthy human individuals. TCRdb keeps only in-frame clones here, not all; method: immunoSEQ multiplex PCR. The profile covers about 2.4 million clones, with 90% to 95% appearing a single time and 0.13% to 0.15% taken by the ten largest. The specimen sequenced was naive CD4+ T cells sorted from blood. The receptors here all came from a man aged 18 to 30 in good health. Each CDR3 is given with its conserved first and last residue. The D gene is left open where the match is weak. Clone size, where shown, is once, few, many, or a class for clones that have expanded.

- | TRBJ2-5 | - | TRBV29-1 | CSVAQGTDQETQYF | TGCAGCGTTGCCCAGGGGACGGACCAAGAGACCCAGTACTTC
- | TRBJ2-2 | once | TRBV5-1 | CASSLAGGPRELFF | TGCGCCAGCAGCTTGGCCGGGGGCCCCCGGGAGCTGTTTTTT
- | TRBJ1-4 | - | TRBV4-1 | CASSPPGGTNEKLFF | TGCGCCAGCAGCCCGCCGGGGGGTACTAATGAAAAACTGTTTTTT
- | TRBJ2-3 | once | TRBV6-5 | CAVSRGNEDTQYF | TGTGCCGTCAGTCGGGGGAATGAAGATACGCAGTATTTT
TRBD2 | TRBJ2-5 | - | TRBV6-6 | CASNTLGREETQYF | TGTGCCAGCAATACTCTAGGGCGGGAGGAGACCCAGTACTTC
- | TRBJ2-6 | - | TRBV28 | CASQSMGSGANVLTF | TGTGCCAGCCAGTCAATGGGGTCCGGGGCCAACGTCCTGACTTTC
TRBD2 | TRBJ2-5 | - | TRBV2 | CASSALAGGPRGETQYF | TGTGCCAGCAGTGCCCTAGCGGGGGGCCCTCGGGGGGAGACCCAGTACTTC
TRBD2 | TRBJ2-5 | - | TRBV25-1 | CASRPPGTGGFQETQYF | TGTGCCAGCAGGCCTCCTGGGACGGGGGGATTCCAAGAGACCCAGTACTTC
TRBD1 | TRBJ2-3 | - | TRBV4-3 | CASSQAGTGAPDTQYF | TGCGCCAGCAGCCAGGCCGGGACAGGGGCCCCAGATACGCAGTATTTT
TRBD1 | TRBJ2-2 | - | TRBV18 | CASSRRRPGQDTTNTGELFF | TGTGCCAGCTCACGACGCCGACCGGGACAGGACACAACGAACACCGGGGAGCTGTTTTTT
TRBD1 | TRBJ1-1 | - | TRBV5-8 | CASSLGQGGRAFF | TGTGCCAGCAGCTTGGGACAGGGAGGCAGAGCTTTCTTT
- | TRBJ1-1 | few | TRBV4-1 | CASSHPGAREAFF | TGCGCCAGCAGCCATCCGGGGGCCCGAGAAGCTTTCTTT
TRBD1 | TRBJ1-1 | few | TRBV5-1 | CASSFVGQGATEAFF | TGCGCCAGCAGCTTTGTAGGACAGGGGGCAACTGAAGCTTTCTTT
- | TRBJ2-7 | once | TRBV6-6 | CASSYQGLVYEQYF | TGTGCCAGCAGTTACCAGGGATTAGTCTACGAGCAGTACTTC
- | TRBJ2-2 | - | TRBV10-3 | CAISDRLPPNTGELFF | TGTGCCATCAGTGACCGTCTCCCCCCCAACACCGGGGAGCTGTTTTTT
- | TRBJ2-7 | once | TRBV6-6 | CASSRSSRSEQYF | TGTGCCAGCAGCCGCTCATCACGATCTGAGCAGTACTTC
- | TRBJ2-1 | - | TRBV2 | CASSIWTLRDNEQFF | TGTGCCAGCAGCATATGGACTTTGAGGGACAATGAGCAGTTCTTC
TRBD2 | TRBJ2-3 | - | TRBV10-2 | CASSEGTSGMNTQYF | TGCGCCAGCAGTGAGGGGACTAGCGGTATGAATACGCAGTATTTT
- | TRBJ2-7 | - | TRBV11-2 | CASSLELGTPWSYEQYF | TGTGCCAGCAGCTTGGAGCTCGGGACGCCCTGGTCCTACGAGCAGTACTTC
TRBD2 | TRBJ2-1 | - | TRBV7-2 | CATRQTSLYNEQFF | TGTGCCACCCGGCAGACTAGCCTATACAATGAGCAGTTCTTC
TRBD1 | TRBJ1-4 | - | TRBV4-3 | CASSQERSTGEKLFF | TGCGCCAGCAGCCAAGAAAGGTCGACAGGGGAAAAACTGTTTTTT
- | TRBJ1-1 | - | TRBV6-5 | CASSYSGLNTEAFF | TGTGCCAGCAGTTATTCAGGGTTGAACACTGAAGCTTTCTTT
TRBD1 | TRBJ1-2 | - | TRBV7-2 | CASSLDTGGRNYGYTF | TGTGCCAGCAGCTTAGATACAGGGGGGCGGAACTATGGCTACACCTTC
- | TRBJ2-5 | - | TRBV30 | CAWSNNFQETQYF | TGTGCCTGGAGCAACAACTTCCAAGAGACCCAGTACTTC
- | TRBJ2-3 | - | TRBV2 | CASRQGLTDTQYF | TGTGCCAGCAGACAGGGACTCACAGATACGCAGTATTTT
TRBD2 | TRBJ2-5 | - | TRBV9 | CASSVAGGPSETQYF | TGTGCCAGCAGCGTAGCGGGGGGGCCGTCAGAGACCCAGTACTTC
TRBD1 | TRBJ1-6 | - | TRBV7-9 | CASSLPGQGPHSPLHF | TGTGCCAGCAGTCTCCCGGGACAGGGTCCCCATTCACCCCTCCACTTT
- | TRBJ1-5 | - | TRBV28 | CATTNYNQPQHF | TGTGCCACCACGAACTACAATCAGCCCCAGCATTTT
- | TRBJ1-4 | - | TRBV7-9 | CASSPLGSTNEKLFF | TGTGCCAGCAGCCCCCTGGGGTCAACTAATGAAAAACTGTTTTTT
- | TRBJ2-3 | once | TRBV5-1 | CASSLDTRTDTQYF | TGCGCCAGCAGCTTGGACACCCGCACAGATACGCAGTATTTT
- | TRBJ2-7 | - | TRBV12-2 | CASRLTAAGAAAGTSIHEQYF | TGTGCAAGTCGCCTAACCGCGGCAGGGGCGGCGGCCGGGACTAGTATTCACGAGCAGTACTTC
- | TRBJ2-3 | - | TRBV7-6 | CASSLAGSVADTQYF | TGTGCCAGCAGCTTAGCTGGTAGCGTAGCAGATACGCAGTATTTT
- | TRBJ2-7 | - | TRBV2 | CASSIRGVGYEQYF | TGTGCCAGCAGCATCAGGGGGGTGGGGTACGAGCAGTACTTC
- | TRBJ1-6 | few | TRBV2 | CASTLGRSSGGPLHF | TGTGCCAGCACCCTAGGCCGTTCTTCAGGTGGGCCCCTCCACTTT
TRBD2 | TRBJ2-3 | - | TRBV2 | CASSVGGATTDTQYF | TGTGCCAGCAGTGTCGGGGGGGCAACCACAGATACGCAGTATTTT
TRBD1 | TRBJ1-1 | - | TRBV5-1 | CASSLVQGSTEAFF | TGCGCCAGCAGCTTGGTACAGGGGTCGACTGAAGCTTTCTTT
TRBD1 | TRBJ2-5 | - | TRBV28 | CASRDVTPTGVRETQYF | TGTGCCAGCAGAGACGTCACCCCTACAGGGGTAAGGGAGACCCAGTACTTC
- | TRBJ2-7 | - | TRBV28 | CASSPGDKRSPGQYF | TGTGCCAGCAGCCCGGGGGACAAGAGAAGTCCGGGGCAGTACTTC
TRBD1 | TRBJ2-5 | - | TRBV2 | CASSEARGHETQYF | TGTGCCAGCAGTGAAGCAAGGGGGCATGAGACCCAGTACTTC
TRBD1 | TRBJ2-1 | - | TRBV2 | CASSDDRVYEQFF | TGTGCCAGCAGTGATGACAGGGTCTATGAGCAGTTCTTC
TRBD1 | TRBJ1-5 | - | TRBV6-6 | CASSYSGTGDQPQHF | TGTGCCAGCAGTTACTCGGGAACAGGGGATCAGCCCCAGCATTTT
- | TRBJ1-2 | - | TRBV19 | CATTRNLRGGYTF | TGTGCCACCACGCGGAACCTCAGGGGAGGCTACACCTTC
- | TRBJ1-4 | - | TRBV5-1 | CASSGQDNEKLFF | TGCGCCAGCAGCGGCCAGGATAATGAAAAACTGTTTTTT
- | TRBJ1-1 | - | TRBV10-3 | CASSYRRGDTEAFF | TGTGCCAGCAGTTACCGTAGGGGTGACACTGAAGCTTTCTTT
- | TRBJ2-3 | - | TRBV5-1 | CASSFGRTDTQYF | TGCGCCAGCAGCTTCGGCCGAACAGATACGCAGTATTTT
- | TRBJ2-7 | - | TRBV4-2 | CASSQDQGWEQYF | TGTGCCAGCAGCCAAGACCAGGGGTGGGAGCAGTACTTC
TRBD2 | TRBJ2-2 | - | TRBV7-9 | CASSPPSGSFTGELFF | TGTGCCAGCAGCCCACCTAGCGGGAGCTTCACCGGGGAGCTGTTTTTT
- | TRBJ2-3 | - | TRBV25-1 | CASSESRAVADTQYF | TGTGCCAGCAGTGAATCCCGGGCGGTGGCAGATACGCAGTATTTT
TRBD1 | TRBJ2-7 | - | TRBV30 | CAWISDPGQGLYEQYF | TGTGCCTGGATTTCGGATCCGGGACAGGGATTATACGAGCAGTACTTC
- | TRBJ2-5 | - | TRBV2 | CAGYRLQETQYF | TGTGCCGGTTACAGGTTGCAAGAGACCCAGTACTTC
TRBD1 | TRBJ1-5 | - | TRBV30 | CAWSSGTGGYQPQHF | TGTGCCTGGAGCTCCGGGACAGGGGGATATCAGCCCCAGCATTTT
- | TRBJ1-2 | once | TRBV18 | CASSPQRVTDGYTF | TGTGCCAGCTCACCACAGCGGGTTACGGATGGCTACACCTTC
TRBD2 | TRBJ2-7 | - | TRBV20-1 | CSAPLALEQYF | TGCAGTGCCCCACTAGCGTTAGAGCAGTACTTC
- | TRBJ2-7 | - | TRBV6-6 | CASSKRQEAYEQYF | TGTGCCAGCAGCAAGCGGCAGGAGGCCTACGAGCAGTACTTC
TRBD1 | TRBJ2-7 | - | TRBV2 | CASIGQGAYEQYF | TGTGCCAGCATAGGACAGGGTGCCTACGAGCAGTACTTC